The clone carrying this T cell receptor (beta chain) occurred many times. The target antigen is unknown. This entry comes from a study of neurological immune-mediated disorders. Sorted libraries were made with about a million CD4+ or CD8+ T cells. CDR3 length: 15 residues. Germline trimming cut 3 bases from V and 5 bases from J; bases unmatched to any gene: 9. The germline gives CDR1 MGHDK, CDR2 SYGVNS. TCRdb itself ran the 5' RACE reads through MiXCR, one entry per CDR3 protein. The profile covers just under 40,000 distinct CDR3 sequences, with approximately 7% appearing a single time and around 5% taken by the ten largest. Notes on the study in general: The most TCR clonal expansion was seen in HTLV-1-associated myelopathy, whereas the least was seen in multiple sclerosis, below the level in healthy controls.

The sequencing input was CD4+ T cells from blood. The chain couples TRBV25-1 to TRBJ2-7; 8 bases map to TRBD1. The receptor was derived from a middle-aged man in good health. Here the CDR3 DNA reads TGTGCCAGCAGTGATTATCCCGGACAGGGACACGAGCAGTACTTC. Translation: CASSDYPGQGHEQYF.